These 13 T cell receptor beta chains came from one sample sequenced in a study of shared clonotypes between healthy human individuals. Profiling relied on immunoSEQ multiplex PCR, and the TCRdb table lists in-frame clones only, not all of them. This table holds some 2,000,000 clones, around 95% found once. The sample consisted of naive CD4+ T cells sorted from blood. This sample's subset: CD45RA+ positively selected. The receptor set was obtained from a man aged 18 to 30 in good health.

The chain uses TRBV6-1 and TRBJ1-4, with D possibly TRBD1 on 5 matching bases. Germline assignment: CDR1 MNHNS and CDR2 SASEGT. The CDR3 spans 20 residues. V lost 1 base and J 7 bases, leaving 28 bases between the germline ends. The CDR3 spells CASSEVLHQMKWDLGEKLFF. The CDR3 region has the DNA TGTGCCAGCAGTGAAGTACTGCACCAAATGAAATGGGACCTAGGTGAAAAACTGTTTTTT.

The chain employs TRBV5-6 and TRBJ2-7, with 9 bases fitting TRBD1. This CDR3 contains 17 residues. V was pared by 3 bases and J by 4 bases, with 14 bases of the junction left unmatched. Looked up from germline, CDR1 is SGHDT and CDR2 is YYEEEE. This CDR3 is CASSSTNRDRVLYEQYF. As DNA, the CDR3 is TGTGCCAGCAGCTCCACCAACCGGGACAGGGTTTTATACGAGCAGTACTTC.

V and J are TRBV5-4 and TRBJ1-1; 10 bases are shared with TRBD1. Unmatched junction bases numbered 6, after V lost 4 bases and J lost 6 bases. Germline CDR1 SGHNT, CDR2 YYREEE (reference sequence). This CDR3 contains 14 residues. As DNA, the CDR3 is TGTGCCAGCAGCCGAACGGGACAGGGGCCTGAAGCTTTCTTT. This sequence encodes CASSRTGQGPEAFF.

Here the CDR3 reads CACYQGATEAFF. CDR3 in DNA: TGTGCCTGTTATCAGGGGGCTACTGAAGCTTTCTTT. The chain is built from TRBV2 and TRBJ1-1; 8 nucleotides agree with TRBD1. Germline values: CDR1 SNHLY, CDR2 FYNNEI. V dropped 11 bases and J dropped 5; count of bases not matched to a gene: 7. This CDR3 spans 12 amino acids.

The chain uses TRBV2 and TRBJ1-2, with unresolved D. The CDR3 runs 14 residues. The germline V gene has CDR1 SNHLY and CDR2 FYNNEI. V lost 7 bases and J 1 base, leaving 13 bases between the germline ends. CDR3 sequence reads: CASTRGPHNYGYTF. The CDR3 bases are TGTGCCAGCACCAGAGGACCGCATAACTATGGCTACACCTTC. The whole variable domain, remainder taken from reference TRBV2 and TRBJ1-2, is EPEVTQTPSHQVTQMGQEVILRCVPISNHLYFYWYRQILGQKVEFLVSFYNNEISEKSEIFDDQFSVERPDGSNFTLKIRSTKLEDSAMYFCASTRGPHNYGYTFGSGTRLTVV.

The J gene is TRBJ2-3, the V gene TRBV5-6; 14 bases are shared with TRBD2. Unmatched junction bases numbered 10, after V lost 4 bases and J lost 0 bases. CDR1 and CDR2 (germline): SGHDT, YYEEEE. CDR3 length equals 19 residues. CDR3 sequence reads: CASSSPGLAGATSTDTQYF. The CDR3 DNA is TGTGCCAGCAGCAGCCCGGGACTAGCGGGGGCCACTAGCACAGATACGCAGTATTTT.

A word on this clone: Other nucleotide sequences in the sample specify the same CDR3. The rearrangement uses TRBV6-5 and TRBJ1-1, with D unclear. V was cut by 0 bases and J by 1 base, with 6 bases left in between. This CDR3 is built from 14 residues. CDR1 MNHEY and CDR2 SVGAGI come from the germline V gene. In DNA, the CDR3 is TGTGCCAGCAGTTACTCGGTAGGGAACACTGAAGCTTTCTTT. This sequence encodes CASSYSVGNTEAFF.

The chain uses TRBV9 and TRBJ2-5, with TRBD1 identical over 8 bases. This CDR3 has 14 residues. Germline assignment: CDR1 SGDLS and CDR2 YYNGEE. V dropped 2 bases and J dropped 4; count of bases not matched to a gene: 4. CDR3 in DNA: TGTGCCAGCAGCGTGGACAGGGCGGTAGAGACCCAGTACTTC. Its protein product is CASSVDRAVETQYF.

As for this clone: The same CDR3 also results from other DNA sequences found in this sample. This chain joins TRBV7-9 and TRBJ2-5, with a tentative D call TRBD2 (5 bases). The CDR3 runs to 12 residues. Germline V gene lookup returns CDR1 SEHNR and CDR2 FQNEAQ (reference sequence). The ends were cut back, 5 bases at V and 5 bases at J, with 9 bases in the middle. Here the CDR3 reads CASSPGSETQYF. Here the CDR3 DNA reads TGTGCCAGCAGCCCGGGAAGTGAGACCCAGTACTTC.

CDR3 sequence: CATFEAGFTGELFF. Here the CDR3 DNA reads TGTGCCACCTTCGAGGCAGGGTTCACCGGGGAGCTGTTTTTT. The V and J genes are TRBV7-9 and TRBJ2-2; tentatively, D is TRBD1 (5 bases). The CDR3 extends over 14 amino acids. Germline V lookup: CDR1 SEHNR, CDR2 FQNEAQ (reference sequence). Trimming cost V 10 bases and J 4 bases, with 16 bases left between them. Drawing the rest from reference TRBV7-9 and TRBJ2-2, the complete variable domain is DTGVSQNPRHKITKRGQNVTFRCDPISEHNRLYWYRQTLGQGPEFLTYFQNEAQLEKSRLLSDRFSAERPKGSFSTLEIQRTEQGDSAMYLCATFEAGFTGELFFGEGSRLTVL.

This clone has more than one count but fewer than ten. The chain joins TRBV10-3 to TRBJ1-2; D uncertain. This CDR3 contains 11 residues. V dropped 8 bases and J dropped 6 bases, with 10 bases sitting between them. Germline CDR1 ENHRY, CDR2 SYGVKD. The CDR3 bases are TGTGCCATCGACGACGGTCATGGCTACACCTTC. Residues: CAIDDGHGYTF.

Regarding this clone: The junction and the germline gene differ at one end; a read error may be behind it. The V call is TRBV7-7, the J call TRBJ2-2, with 8 bases matching TRBD1. This CDR3 has 17 amino acids. Germline CDR1 SSHAT, CDR2 FNYEAQ (reference sequence). The CDR3 spells CASSLARGQGAFGELFF. The CDR3 nucleotides are TGTGCTAGCAGCTTAGCGAGGGGCCAGGGGGCCTTCGGGGAGCTGTTTTTT.

The chain carries TRBV7-8 and TRBJ1-6, with no clear D. Germline V gene data show CDR1 as SGHVS and CDR2 as FQNEAQ. V was clipped by 3 bases and J by 10 bases, with 10 bases between them. The CDR3 length is 13 residues. The CDR3 protein is CASSLGGPSPLHF. For the CDR3, the DNA is TGTGCCAGCAGCTTGGGAGGTCCCTCACCCCTCCACTTT.